A selection of T cell receptor beta chains follows, all from one sample in a study of PD-L1 blockade in urothelial cancer. Here immunoSEQ multiplex PCR was the method, and the copy in TCRdb shows in-frame clones only, minus some. Of 130,000 or so clones in the sample, 84% were seen once. Sequencing was performed on PBMCs, taken around atezolizumab (anti-PD-L1) treatment. Receptor source: a man aged 50 or older with urothelial cancer. Both conserved end residues are part of each CDR3. The D gene is left open where the match is weak. The size field is filled for only some rows; it gives once, few, many or a size class.

TRBV6-1	TRBJ1-6	-	-	CASSENPFFPSPLHF	TGTGCCAGCAGTGAAAATCCCTTTTTTCCTTCACCCCTCCACTTT
TRBV30	TRBJ2-7	-	-	CAWRTSYEQYF	TGTGCCTGGAGAACTAGCTACGAGCAGTACTTC
TRBV29-1	TRBJ2-1	-	TRBD2	CSVGLAGRSYNEQFF	TGCAGCGTCGGACTAGCGGGGCGCTCCTACAATGAGCAGTTCTTC
TRBV10-3	TRBJ2-5	once	-	CAIRDTGQETQYF	TGTGCCATCAGAGATACAGGGCAGGAGACCCAGTACTTC
TRBV25-1	TRBJ1-4	-	-	CASSDSPWTNEKLFF	TGTGCCAGCAGTGATAGCCCCTGGACTAATGAAAAACTGTTTTTT
TRBV7-8	TRBJ2-3	-	TRBD1	CASSTRQGKPDTQYF	TGTGCCAGCAGCACTAGACAGGGGAAGCCAGATACGCAGTATTTT
TRBV28	TRBJ2-2	-	TRBD2	CASNTPGLAARGTGELFF	TGTGCCAGCAATACACCGGGACTAGCGGCGAGGGGGACCGGGGAGCTGTTTTTT
TRBV19	TRBJ2-5	-	TRBD2	CASSILAGSGETQYF	TGTGCCAGTAGTATCCTAGCGGGATCAGGAGAGACCCAGTACTTC
TRBV19	TRBJ1-1	-	-	CASTNRRGRMNTEAFF	TGTGCCAGTACGAACCGCAGGGGCAGAATGAACACTGAAGCTTTCTTT
TRBV30	TRBJ2-7	-	-	CAWSALGVVYEQYF	TGTGCCTGGAGCGCCCTCGGAGTCGTATACGAGCAGTACTTC
TRBV10-3	TRBJ2-3	-	TRBD2	CATRAGGVTDTQYF	TGTGCCACCCGGGCGGGAGGAGTGACAGATACGCAGTATTTT
TRBV5-1	TRBJ1-3	-	-	CASSLDRDRNTIYF	TGCGCCAGCAGCTTGGACAGGGACAGAAACACCATATATTTT
TRBV18	TRBJ1-1	-	-	CASSPGQEAFF	TGTGCCAGCTCACCGGGGCAGGAAGCTTTCTTT
TRBV4-1	TRBJ2-7	medium-sized	-	CASSQGLVGEQYF	TGCGCCAGCAGCCAAGGCCTAGTCGGCGAGCAGTACTTC
TRBV19	TRBJ2-7	-	TRBD1	CASSSQGGEQYF	TGTGCCAGTAGTTCACAGGGGGGCGAGCAGTACTTC
TRBV15	TRBJ2-7	-	TRBD2	CATSRGLAGVTYEQYF	TGTGCCACCAGCAGGGGACTAGCGGGAGTTACCTACGAGCAGTACTTC